These 8 T cell receptor beta chains came from one sample sequenced in a study of blood T cell repertoires in COVID-19. Using immunoSEQ multiplex PCR, the repertoire was profiled, and TCRdb retains in-frame clones only, with some absent. The sample records about 200,000 clones, 84% being singletons. The sequenced sample consisted of peripheral blood. Source of these receptors: a woman in her seventies with active or convalescent COVID-19.

This clone was seen only a few times. CDR3 loop: CASSRRTREHEQYF. Written as DNA, the CDR3 is TGTGCCAGCTCACGTCGGACCAGGGAACACGAGCAGTACTTC. V gene TRBV18 combines with J gene TRBJ2-7, with D possibly TRBD1 on 5 matching bases. The CDR3 has 14 amino acids. Per germline, CDR1 KGHSH and CDR2 LQKENI. V was pared by 4 bases and J by 5 bases, with 15 bases between.

The V gene is TRBV9, the J gene TRBJ2-2; D gene unclear. Germline V CDR1 and CDR2: SGDLS, YYNGEE. The CDR3 runs 13 residues. V was trimmed by 4 bases and J by 5 bases, leaving 9 bases between them. DNA for the CDR3: TGTGCCAGCAGCAATACCCAGACCGGGGAGCTGTTTTTT. The encoded protein is CASSNTQTGELFF.

The chain joins TRBV2 to TRBJ1-1, with D possibly matching TRBD1 (5 bases). The CDR3 runs 14 residues. Germline CDR1 reads SNHLY; CDR2 reads FYNNEI. Deletions cut 7 bases from V and 0 bases from J, with 12 bases between. The CDR3 loop is CASKGRQLNTEAFF. The DNA of the CDR3 is TGTGCCAGCAAGGGGAGGCAGTTGAACACTGAAGCTTTCTTT.

The J gene is TRBJ2-3, the V gene TRBV20-1; 10 bases match TRBD2. This CDR3 contains 15 residues. Unmatched junction bases numbered 9, after V lost 3 bases and J lost 6 bases. Germline values: CDR1 DFQATT, CDR2 SNEGSKA (reference sequence). The CDR3 reads CSASPRLAGADTQYF. The CDR3 coding sequence is TGCAGTGCTAGTCCCCGACTAGCGGGTGCGGATACGCAGTATTTT.

The V call is TRBV7-8, the J call TRBJ2-1; tentative D call: TRBD2 (6 bases). V gave up 5 bases and J gave up 3 bases, with 14 bases separating them. Germline values: CDR1 SGHVS, CDR2 FQNEAQ. The CDR3 has 15 residues. The CDR3 DNA is TGTGCCAGCAGCCCCCGGGACTCAAACTACAATGAGCAGTTCTTC. As protein: CASSPRDSNYNEQFF.

This clone was seen only once. The chain uses TRBV7-3 and TRBJ2-4, with D possibly matching TRBD2 (5 bases). V gave up 5 bases and J gave up 6 bases, with 20 bases separating them. The CDR3 sequence is 16 residues long. Germline CDR1 SGHTA, CDR2 FQGTGA. CDR3 nucleotides: TGTGCCAGCAGCCACCCCGACGGGCGGGCCCGAAACATTCAGTACTTC. Translated: CASSHPDGRARNIQYF. Based on the CDR3 plus reference TRBV7-3 and TRBJ2-4, the full variable domain is GAGVSQTPSNKVTEKGKYVELRCDPISGHTALYWYRQSLGQGPEFLIYFQGTGAADDSGLPNDRFFAVRPEGSVSTLKIQRTERGDSAVYLCASSHPDGRARNIQYFGAGTRLSVL.

The chain links TRBV2 to TRBJ2-7, with 12 bases identical to TRBD1. With V trimmed by 2 bases and J by 3 bases, 14 bases remained unmatched. Germline CDR1 reads SNHLY; CDR2 reads FYNNEI. CDR3 length equals 19 residues. CDR3 region: CASSESSGTGGYSRYEQYF. CDR3 in DNA: TGTGCCAGCAGTGAATCGTCCGGGACAGGGGGCTATTCACGCTACGAGCAGTACTTC.

This clone was observed once. The chain links TRBV7-9 to TRBJ2-3; a weak D match, TRBD1 (6 bases). The V gene lost 1 base and the J gene lost 6 bases, with 11 bases spanning the gap. CDR1 is SEHNR, CDR2 FQNEAQ, per germline (reference sequence). The CDR3 loop spans 14 amino acids. CDR3 region: CASSLGDKVDTQYF. The CDR3, as DNA: TGTGCCAGCAGCTTAGGGGACAAGGTGGATACGCAGTATTTT.